These 15 T cell receptor beta chains came from one sample sequenced in a study of T cell changes during pregnancy in multiple sclerosis. TCRdb's copy holds only in-frame clones and misses some; the assay was immunoSEQ multiplex PCR. Of about 54,000 clones listed, 90% are singletons. Sample: CD4+ T cells from peripheral blood mononuclear cells, taken in the first trimester of pregnancy. The receptors were sampled from a female donor with multiple sclerosis, enrolled in a pregnancy study.

Of note for this clone: Relative to the germline gene, one junction end is altered; a read error may explain this. This chain uses TRBV7-7 with TRBJ2-2, with 14 bases lining up with TRBD2. Germline V CDR1 and CDR2: SSHAT, FNYEAQ (reference sequence). The CDR3 has 19 residues. CDR3 region: CASSLGPGTSGRITGELFF. DNA for the CDR3: TGTGCTAGCAGCCTGGGGCCCGGGACTAGCGGGAGAATAACCGGGGAGCTGTTTTTT.

The chain joins TRBV9 to TRBJ1-4; D possibly corresponds to TRBD1 (6 bases). The CDR3 is made up of 15 amino acids. Trimming took off 3 bases at V and 0 bases at J, with 9 bases between the two ends. Germline CDR1 reads SGDLS; CDR2 reads YYNGEE. The CDR3 sequence is CASSAQGATNEKLFF. CDR3 DNA: TGTGCCAGCAGCGCACAGGGTGCAACTAATGAAAAACTGTTTTTT.

V and J are TRBV9 and TRBJ2-2; TRBD1 matches at 8 bases. Per the germline V gene, CDR1 is SGDLS and CDR2 is YYNGEE. The CDR3 extends over 16 amino acids. The V segment lost 1 base and the J segment 6 bases; nucleotides outside the gene matches: 8. The CDR3 region is CASSVRTGPEAGELFF. Here the CDR3 DNA reads TGTGCCAGCAGCGTACGGACAGGGCCGGAGGCCGGGGAGCTGTTTTTT.

This chain connects TRBV18 to TRBJ1-4; D is unresolved. The germline V and J ends were trimmed by 2 bases and 3 bases, with 10 bases remaining between them. The CDR3 length is 15 residues. Germline V lookup: CDR1 KGHSH, CDR2 LQKENI. The CDR3 spells CASSPGVGSNEKLFF. The CDR3 DNA reads as TGTGCCAGCTCACCAGGTGTCGGGTCTAATGAAAAACTGTTTTTT.

The chain employs TRBV28 and TRBJ1-5, with D possibly being TRBD1 (6 bases). Trimming stripped 9 bases from V and 7 bases from J, with 13 bases between. This CDR3 has 12 amino acids. In germline, CDR1 is MDHEN, CDR2 SYDVKM. CDR3 sequence (DNA): TGTGCCAGTTGGACAGCTGGGCAGCCCCAGCATTTT. Protein sequence: CASWTAGQPQHF.

V usage is TRBV7-2 and J usage is TRBJ2-2, with D hard to call. The CDR3 sequence is 16 residues long. With 3 bases removed from V and 1 base from J, the gap between germline ends came to 12 bases. CDR1 is SGHTA, CDR2 FQGNSA, per germline. The CDR3 sequence: CASSLVDSGNTGELFF. Written as DNA, the CDR3 is TGTGCCAGCAGCTTGGTAGACTCCGGGAACACCGGGGAGCTGTTTTTT.

The V call is TRBV2, the J call TRBJ1-1, with D unresolved. Deletions cut 4 bases from V and 2 bases from J, with 11 bases between. The CDR3 sequence is 14 residues long. Looked up from germline, CDR1 is SNHLY and CDR2 is FYNNEI. CDR3 loop: CASSVGGQNTEAFF. CDR3 bases: TGTGCCAGCAGTGTGGGTGGGCAAAACACTGAAGCTTTCTTT. The full variable domain, with the rest looked up from reference TRBV2 and TRBJ1-1, is EPEVTQTPSHQVTQMGQEVILRCVPISNHLYFYWYRQILGQKVEFLVSFYNNEISEKSEIFDDQFSVERPDGSNFTLKIRSTKLEDSAMYFCASSVGGQNTEAFFGQGTRLTVV.

The rearrangement links TRBV4-1 to TRBJ2-4; D perhaps matches TRBD2 (5 bases). CDR1 and CDR2 (germline): MGHRA, YSYEKL. V was cut by 1 base and J by 5 bases, with 15 bases left in between. This CDR3 contains 16 residues. The CDR3 DNA is TGCGCCAGCAGCCAAGTACCGACGGGGATGGAAAACATTCAGTACTTC. It yields the protein CASSQVPTGMENIQYF.

This clone was observed a single time. CDR3 coding DNA: TGTGCCAGTAGTGGGGACAGGGGGGGTATCGGCAATCAGCCCCAGCATTTT. This sequence encodes CASSGDRGGIGNQPQHF. The chain has TRBV19 and TRBJ1-5; 11 positions match TRBD1. The germline V gene encodes CDR1 LNHDA and CDR2 SQIVND (reference sequence). Trimming cost V 5 bases and J 2 bases; bases outside gene matches: 8. The CDR3 runs to 17 residues. Drawing the rest from reference TRBV19 and TRBJ1-5, the complete variable domain is DGGITQSPKYLFRKEGQNVTLSCEQNLNHDAMYWYRQDPGQGLRLIYYSQIVNDFQKGDIAEGYSVSREKKESFPLTVTSAQKNPTAFYLCASSGDRGGIGNQPQHFGDGTRLSIL.

The V gene is TRBV6-6, the J gene TRBJ1-3; weak D call: TRBD1 (5 bases). The CDR3 consists of 15 residues. Germline CDR1 and CDR2: MNHNY and SVGAGI (reference sequence). The ends were cut back, 4 bases at V and 1 base at J, with 11 bases in the middle. The chain's CDR3 is CASSLAGSSGNTIYF. The CDR3 region has the DNA TGTGCCAGCAGTTTAGCAGGGTCGTCTGGAAACACCATATATTTT.

The J gene is TRBJ2-3, the V gene TRBV7-2; 13 bases agree with TRBD2. The CDR3 extends over 16 amino acids. V shed 5 bases and J 7 bases; nucleotides not matched to a gene: 9. Per the germline V gene, CDR1 is SGHTA and CDR2 is FQGNSA. Here the CDR3 reads CASSPTSGGVPNTQYF. The CDR3 nucleotides read TGTGCCAGCAGCCCCACTAGCGGGGGGGTCCCGAATACGCAGTATTTT.

The chain couples TRBV6-5 to TRBJ1-5; tentatively, D is TRBD1 (5 bases). Trimming left V 5 bases short and J 3 bases short, with 11 bases between. Per germline, CDR1 MNHEY and CDR2 SVGAGI. This CDR3 region has 14 residues. CDR3 nucleotide sequence: TGTGCCAGCAGTCCCGGGGGTCTCAATCAGCCCCAGCATTTT. This encodes CASSPGGLNQPQHF.

The chain combines TRBV5-1 with TRBJ2-7; no definite D call. Between the trimmed V and J ends, which lost 0 bases and 6 bases, there was a span of 7 bases. Germline lookup yields CDR1 SGHRS and CDR2 YFSETQ. The CDR3 is made up of 12 amino acids. This CDR3 reads CASSLGISEQYF. The CDR3 nucleotides read TGCGCCAGCAGCTTGGGTATCTCCGAGCAGTACTTC.

The genes are TRBV7-9 and TRBJ2-3; 11 bases match TRBD1. This CDR3 contains 14 residues. CDR1 is SEHNR, CDR2 FQNEAQ, per germline (reference sequence). The ends lost 5 bases at V and 7 bases at J; junction bases unmatched: 5. The CDR3 nucleotides are TGTGCCAGCAGCGACCGGGACAGGGGGAATACGCAGTATTTT. This encodes CASSDRDRGNTQYF. Drawing the rest from reference TRBV7-9 and TRBJ2-3, the complete variable domain is DTGVSQNPRHKITKRGQNVTFRCDPISEHNRLYWYRQTLGQGPEFLTYFQNEAQLEKSRLLSDRFSAERPKGSFSTLEIQRTEQGDSAMYLCASSDRDRGNTQYFGPGTRLTVL.

V usage is TRBV27 and J usage is TRBJ2-1; D remains unclear. There are 14 residues in the CDR3. Germline loops: CDR1 MNHEY, CDR2 SMNVEV (reference sequence). Trimming took 2 bases from V and 9 from J, leaving 14 bases between them. Here the CDR3 reads CASSLRGAIPEQFF. The CDR3 region has the DNA TGTGCCAGCAGTTTAAGAGGCGCGATCCCTGAGCAGTTCTTC.